The T cell receptor beta chain described here comes from a study of shared clonotypes between healthy human individuals. Profiling relied on immunoSEQ multiplex PCR, and the TCRdb table lists in-frame clones only, not all of them. The table records about 1.5 million clones, around 98% of them present only once. Sequencing used naive CD4+ T cells sorted from blood. Subset denoted: CD45RA+ positively selected. The sequence was collected from a man aged 25 to 45 in good health.

CDR3 in amino acids: CSADVSYEQFF. In nucleotides, the CDR3 is TGCAGTGCGGATGTATCCTATGAGCAGTTCTTC. The chain uses TRBV20-1 and TRBJ2-1; D is unresolved. The V and J ends lost 6 bases and 8 bases respectively, with 11 bases between them. CDR1 and CDR2 (germline): DFQATT, SNEGSKA (reference sequence). This CDR3 has 11 amino acids.